The 4 T cell receptor beta chains in this list originate from one sample, sequenced in a study of T-cell memory formation after mild COVID-19. From the 5' RACE reads, TCRdb called clonotypes with MiXCR, one entry per CDR3 protein. The table records 300,000 to 400,000 distinct CDR3 sequences, approximately 15% of them present only once. Sequencing was carried out using PBMCs or a T cell subset sorted from them (not recorded which). The receptors shown here come from a man aged 18-30 years who had mild COVID-19 (a few samples of this study predate the infection). Cell type and time point are not known.

This clonotype has just a few counts. CDR3 sequence: CASSFYDQNTEAFF. CDR3 nucleotide sequence: TGTGCCAGCAGTTTCTACGACCAGAACACTGAAGCTTTCTTT. The rearrangement links TRBV12-3 or TRBV12-4 to TRBJ1-1, with no clear D. Trimming pared 3 bases from V and 1 base from J, leaving 9 bases between. The CDR3 length is 14 residues.

In nucleotides, the CDR3 is TGTGCCAGCAGCTTCACCTCTAGCGGGGCTAATGAGCAGTTCTTC. Translated, it gives CASSFTSSGANEQFF. The rearrangement uses TRBV7-9 and TRBJ2-1, with 9 bases identical to TRBD2. This CDR3 spans 15 amino acids. CDR1 and CDR2 (germline): SEHNR, FQNEAQ (reference sequence). The junction had 7 bases not matched to a gene; V was cut back by 3 bases and J by 7 bases. The full variable domain, its missing parts supplied by reference TRBV7-9 and TRBJ2-1, is DTGVSQNPRHKITKRGQNVTFRCDPISEHNRLYWYRQTLGQGPEFLTYFQNEAQLEKSRLLSDRFSAERPKGSFSTLEIQRTEQGDSAMYLCASSFTSSGANEQFFGPGTRLTVL.

To note about this clonotype: Mismatch with germline at one junction end may stem from a read error. V is TRBV7-2 and J is TRBJ2-3; no clear D. The germline V gene has CDR1 SGHTA and CDR2 FQGNSA. The CDR3 covers 14 residues. The CDR3 nucleotides are TGTGCCAGCAGCTTATCGCCAGGCAGCAACACAGCAAATTTT. Translating gives CASSLSPGSNTANF.

The chain couples TRBV12-3 or TRBV12-4 to TRBJ2-1; 10 bases are a match to TRBD1. The CDR3 has 13 amino acids. V gave up 7 bases and J gave up 12 bases; unmatched junction bases: 9. This chain's CDR3 is CASTQGQGFTQFF. The DNA for the CDR3 is TGTGCCAGCACTCAGGGACAGGGGTTTACGCAGTTCTTC.